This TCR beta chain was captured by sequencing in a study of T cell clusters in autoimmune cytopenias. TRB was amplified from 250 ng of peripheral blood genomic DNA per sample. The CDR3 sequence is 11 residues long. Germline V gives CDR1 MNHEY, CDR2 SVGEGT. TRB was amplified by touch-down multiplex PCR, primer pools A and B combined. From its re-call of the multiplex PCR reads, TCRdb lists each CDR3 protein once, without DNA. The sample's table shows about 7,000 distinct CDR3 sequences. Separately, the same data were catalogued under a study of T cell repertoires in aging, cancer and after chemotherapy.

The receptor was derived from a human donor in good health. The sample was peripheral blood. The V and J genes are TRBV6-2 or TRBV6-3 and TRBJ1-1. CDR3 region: CASSWNTEAFF.